The 17 T cell receptor beta chains below come from one sample, sequenced in a study of T-cell memory formation after mild COVID-19. TCRdb reprocessed the 5' RACE reads with MiXCR, giving one entry per CDR3 protein. This sample has 550,000 to 700,000 distinct CDR3 sequences; 17% occur once, and the top ten carry about 8.1%. Sequencing used PBMCs or a T cell subset sorted from them (not recorded which). Receptors originate from an adult woman who had mild COVID-19 (a few samples of this study predate the infection). Cell type and time point are not known.

V is TRBV6-2 or TRBV6-3 and J is TRBJ2-1; TRBD2 aligns across 12 bases. V was pared by 5 bases and J by 7 bases, with 6 bases of the junction left unmatched. CDR3 length equals 15 residues. Germline V gene sequence: CDR1 MNHEY, CDR2 SVGEGT. CDR3 nucleotide sequence: TGTGCCAGCAGTGTAACTAGCGGGAGGATGAATGAGCAGTTCTTC. Translation: CASSVTSGRMNEQFF.

V and J are TRBV7-9 and TRBJ2-5; TRBD2 matches at 13 bases. With 4 bases clipped from V and 5 bases from J, the junction kept 7 bases outside the gene matches. The CDR3 contains 16 residues. CDR1 is SEHNR, CDR2 FQNEAQ, per germline (reference sequence). For the CDR3, the DNA is TGTGCCAGCAGCTCCGGACTAGCGGGAGCTGGGGAGACCCAGTACTTC. Translated: CASSSGLAGAGETQYF.

The J gene is TRBJ2-7, the V gene TRBV7-2, with no clear D. The V gene lost 5 bases and the J gene lost 7 bases, with 9 bases spanning the gap. The CDR3 runs 11 residues. Germline CDR1 reads SGHTA; CDR2 reads FQGNSA. CDR3 DNA sequence: TGTGCCAGCAGCCAGTGGAGAGAGCAGTACTTC. Protein: CASSQWREQYF.

This clonotype was observed a few times. This sequence joins TRBV2 and TRBJ1-1; D unclear. The germline V gene has CDR1 SNHLY and CDR2 FYNNEI. The CDR3 is 14 residues long. Trimming cost V 2 bases and J 1 base, with 8 bases left between them. In DNA, the CDR3 is TGTGCCAGCAGTGAATGGAGGGCGAACACTGAAGCTTTCTTT. It yields the protein CASSEWRANTEAFF.

The rearrangement uses TRBV7-8 and TRBJ1-5; possibly TRBD1 for D (6 bases). This CDR3 is built from 16 residues. Germline-derived CDR1 and CDR2 are SGHVS and FQNEAQ. The germline V and J ends were trimmed by 3 bases and 0 bases, with 12 bases remaining between them. In nucleotides, the CDR3 is TGTGCCAGCAGCTTCAGGGACACCTTTAGCAATCAGCCCCAGCATTTT. Amino acid sequence: CASSFRDTFSNQPQHF.

The chain employs TRBV4-3 and TRBJ2-2; D remains ambiguous. The germline V gene has CDR1 LGHNA and CDR2 YSLEER. Deletions cut 10 bases from V and 6 bases from J, with 9 bases between. CDR3 length equals 11 residues. CDR3: CATRGAGELFF. Here the CDR3 DNA reads TGCGCCACCCGTGGGGCCGGGGAGCTGTTTTTT.

The J gene is TRBJ2-1, the V gene TRBV20-1; the D call may be TRBD1 or TRBD2 (7 bases each). The CDR3 is made up of 16 amino acids. Germline loops: CDR1 DFQATT, CDR2 SNEGSKA (reference sequence). V lost 0 bases and J 7 bases, leaving 19 bases between the germline ends. CDR3 in amino acids: CSARDGAGGAGNEQFF. In DNA, the CDR3 is TGCAGTGCTAGAGACGGGGCAGGGGGGGCCGGGAATGAGCAGTTCTTC.

This clonotype was detected a few times. The V gene is TRBV7-9, the J gene TRBJ1-1; TRBD1 is a possible D gene (6 bases). Trimming cost V 11 bases and J 6 bases, with 16 bases left between them. The CDR3 spans 12 residues. Germline CDR1 and CDR2: SEHNR and FQNEAQ (reference sequence). CDR3 sequence reads: CALNRVIPEAFF. The CDR3, as DNA: TGTGCCTTAAACAGGGTGATTCCTGAAGCTTTCTTT. The variable domain in full, completed from reference TRBV7-9 and TRBJ1-1, reads DTGVSQNPRHKITKRGQNVTFRCDPISEHNRLYWYRQTLGQGPEFLTYFQNEAQLEKSRLLSDRFSAERPKGSFSTLEIQRTEQGDSAMYLCALNRVIPEAFFGQGTRLTVV.

The V call is TRBV3-1, the J call TRBJ1-1; D is possibly TRBD1 (6 bases). Germline assignment: CDR1 LGHDT and CDR2 YNNKEL (reference sequence). The CDR3 is 17 residues long. The V gene lost 5 bases and the J gene lost 0 bases, with 19 bases spanning the gap. This CDR3 reads CASSSLSRQGLNTEAFF. DNA of the CDR3: TGTGCCAGCAGCTCACTCTCCCGCCAGGGGTTGAACACTGAAGCTTTCTTT.

This clonotype was seen many times. This sequence joins TRBV12-3 or TRBV12-4 and TRBJ2-7; TRBD1 agrees at 7 bases. Unmatched junction bases numbered 13, after V lost 6 bases and J lost 5 bases. This CDR3 is 15 amino acids long. CDR3 region: CASSHRTGFANEQYF. The CDR3 DNA follows: TGTGCCAGCAGCCACCGGACAGGTTTTGCGAACGAGCAGTACTTC.

The chain links TRBV7-9 to TRBJ2-7; 7 positions match TRBD1. This CDR3 spans 14 amino acids. V was pared by 5 bases and J by 3 bases, with 7 bases of the junction left unmatched. Germline V gene data show CDR1 as SEHNR and CDR2 as FQNEAQ (reference sequence). The CDR3 spells CASSPGQENYEQYF. The CDR3 DNA follows: TGTGCCAGCAGCCCAGGACAGGAGAACTACGAGCAGTACTTC. Based on the CDR3 plus reference TRBV7-9 and TRBJ2-7, the full variable domain is DTGVSQNPRHKITKRGQNVTFRCDPISEHNRLYWYRQTLGQGPEFLTYFQNEAQLEKSRLLSDRFSAERPKGSFSTLEIQRTEQGDSAMYLCASSPGQENYEQYFGPGTRLTVT.

J is TRBJ1-2 and V is TRBV5-1; no reliable D call. V was clipped by 0 bases and J by 8 bases, with 14 bases between them. In germline, CDR1 is SGHRS, CDR2 YFSETQ. The CDR3 has 14 amino acids. CDR3: CASSLAQQSMGYTF. The CDR3 DNA is TGCGCCAGCAGCTTGGCCCAGCAGAGTATGGGCTACACCTTC. Supplemented by reference TRBV5-1 and TRBJ1-2, the full variable domain reads KAGVTQTPRYLIKTRGQQVTLSCSPISGHRSVSWYQQTPGQGLQFLFEYFSETQRNKGNFPGRFSGRQFSNSRSEMNVSTLELGDSALYLCASSLAQQSMGYTFGSGTRLTVV.

This clonotype was observed a few times. V is TRBV18 and J is TRBJ1-1; D might be TRBD1 (6 bases). This CDR3 region has 14 residues. V gave up 1 base and J gave up 4 bases, with 10 bases separating them. Germline V gene data show CDR1 as KGHSH and CDR2 as LQKENI. The CDR3: CASSPRLGGTEAFF. The DNA of the CDR3 is TGTGCCAGCTCACCACGTTTAGGGGGCACTGAAGCTTTCTTT.

The V gene is TRBV7-9, the J gene TRBJ1-2; no clear D gene. CDR1 is SEHNR, CDR2 FQNEAQ, per germline (reference sequence). There are 13 residues in the CDR3. The ends were cut back, 2 bases at V and 4 bases at J, with 8 bases in the middle. The CDR3 region is CASSLQRTYGYTF. In DNA, the CDR3 is TGTGCCAGCAGCTTACAGCGGACCTATGGCTACACCTTC.

The V and J genes are TRBV5-1 and TRBJ2-2; D is possibly TRBD2 (5 bases). This CDR3 is built from 17 residues. Germline V gene data show CDR1 as SGHRS and CDR2 as YFSETQ. Between the trimmed V and J ends, which lost 3 bases and 5 bases, there was a span of 20 bases. The CDR3 sequence is CASSSAFGKSGTGELFF. The CDR3 coding sequence is TGCGCCAGCAGCTCCGCGTTTGGCAAGTCGGGGACCGGGGAGCTGTTTTTT.

V and J are TRBV7-9 and TRBJ1-4; possible D gene TRBD1, 5 bases. The CDR3 consists of 15 residues. The germline V and J ends were trimmed by 0 bases and 4 bases, with 9 bases remaining between them. Germline V CDR1 and CDR2: SEHNR, FQNEAQ (reference sequence). The CDR3 spells CASSLAGRLNEKLFF. DNA for the CDR3: TGTGCCAGCAGCTTAGCGGGACGGCTTAATGAAAAACTGTTTTTT.

The chain uses TRBV7-6 and TRBJ2-1, with a possible D match to TRBD2 (6 bases). The CDR3 is made up of 14 amino acids. Germline V gene sequence: CDR1 SGHVS, CDR2 FNYEAQ. The germline V and J ends were trimmed by 1 base and 9 bases, with 13 bases remaining between them. In nucleotides, the CDR3 is TGTGCCAGCAGCTTAGGGACTAACCTGGGTGAGCAGTTCTTC. This sequence encodes CASSLGTNLGEQFF.